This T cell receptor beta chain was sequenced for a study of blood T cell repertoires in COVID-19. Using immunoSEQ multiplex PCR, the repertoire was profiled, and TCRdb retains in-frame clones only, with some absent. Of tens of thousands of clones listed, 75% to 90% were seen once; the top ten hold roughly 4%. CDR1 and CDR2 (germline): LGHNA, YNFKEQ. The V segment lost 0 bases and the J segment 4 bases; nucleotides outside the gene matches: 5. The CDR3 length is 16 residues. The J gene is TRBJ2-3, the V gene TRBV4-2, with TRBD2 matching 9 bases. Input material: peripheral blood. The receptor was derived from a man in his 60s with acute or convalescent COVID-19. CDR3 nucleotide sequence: TGTGCCAGCAGCCAAGACTCAGGCGGGGGGGCAGATACGCAGTATTTT. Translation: CASSQDSGGGADTQYF.